The 26 T cell receptor beta chains below were found in one sample sequenced in a study of T cells in Graves' hyperthyroidism and ophthalmopathy. Template material for amplifying TCR beta CDR3 regions consisted of RNA transcripts. Researchers ran a first-round RT-PCR on the TCR CDR3 using the HTBI primer set. Each CDR3 protein is one row after TCRdb ran MiXCR on the multiplex PCR reads. This repertoire shows hundreds of thousands of distinct CDR3 sequences, 38% found once; its top ten account for roughly 8.3%. Sequenced sample: blood. The receptors originated from a man in his late teens or twenties with Graves' hyperthyroidism.

The sample holds many counts of this clonotype. The CDR3 is CSARTFYGYTF. The CDR3 DNA reads as TGCAGTGCTAGGACTTTTTATGGCTACACCTTC. The chain couples TRBV20-1 to TRBJ1-2; no reliable D call. This CDR3 spans 11 amino acids. Germline CDR1 reads DFQATT; CDR2 reads SNEGSKA (reference sequence). Trimming took off 3 bases at V and 5 bases at J, with 7 bases between the two ends.

This clonotype was detected ten times or more. The chain is built from TRBV7-3 and TRBJ1-6; D not resolved. The CDR3 contains 13 residues. Germline CDR1 SGHTA, CDR2 FQGTGA. V was cut by 1 base and J by 12 bases, with 10 bases left in between. The CDR3 nucleotides read TGTGCCAGCAGCTTAAGTGGACGGGAACCCCTCCACTTT. Translated, it gives CASSLSGREPLHF. Filled out from reference TRBV7-3 and TRBJ1-6, the complete variable domain reads GAGVSQTPSNKVTEKGKYVELRCDPISGHTALYWYRQSLGQGPEFLIYFQGTGAADDSGLPNDRFFAVRPEGSVSTLKIQRTERGDSAVYLCASSLSGREPLHFGNGTRLTVT.

Worth noting for this clonotype: Since a much larger clone is just one base distant, this may be a read error. This chain links TRBV19 with TRBJ1-5; D unresolved. Per the germline V gene, CDR1 is LNHDA and CDR2 is SQIVND (reference sequence). Deletions cut 7 bases from V and 7 bases from J, with 14 bases between. The CDR3 is made up of 13 amino acids. The CDR3 region has the DNA TGTGCCAGTAACTACGGGTTCGACCAGCCCCAGCATTTT. It translates to CASNYGFDQPQHF.

This clonotype was seen at least ten times. This chain joins TRBV7-9 and TRBJ1-2, with no clear D. Germline-derived CDR1 and CDR2 are SEHNR and FQNEAQ (reference sequence). Trimming left V 1 base short and J 2 bases short, with 8 bases between. This CDR3 has 14 amino acids. CDR3 sequence (DNA): TGTGCCAGCAGCTTAGTACCTCCGAACTATGGCTACACCTTC. Its translation is CASSLVPPNYGYTF. The full variable domain, its missing parts supplied by reference TRBV7-9 and TRBJ1-2, is DTGVSQNPRHKITKRGQNVTFRCDPISEHNRLYWYRQTLGQGPEFLTYFQNEAQLEKSRLLSDRFSAERPKGSFSTLEIQRTEQGDSAMYLCASSLVPPNYGYTFGSGTRLTVV.

J is TRBJ1-6 and V is TRBV10-3; 7 nucleotides match TRBD1. This CDR3 is built from 13 residues. CDR1 is ENHRY and CDR2 is SYGVKD in the germline V gene. V dropped 6 bases and J dropped 9; count of bases not matched to a gene: 5. The CDR3 sequence: CAIRDRPSSPLHF. The CDR3 nucleotides are TGTGCCATCAGGGACAGGCCGAGTTCACCCCTCCACTTT.

This clonotype appeared a few times. The chain combines TRBV9 with TRBJ2-2; possibly TRBD1 for D (7 bases). Germline CDR1 and CDR2: SGDLS and YYNGEE. This CDR3 is 14 amino acids long. The germline V and J ends were trimmed by 3 bases and 5 bases, with 11 bases remaining between them. CDR3 loop: CASSAQGTTGELFF. The CDR3 DNA is TGTGCCAGCAGCGCACAGGGGACTACCGGGGAGCTGTTTTTT.

The gene calls are TRBV11-2 and TRBJ1-5, with 8 bases fitting TRBD1. The CDR3 runs to 14 residues. The junction had 6 bases not matched to a gene; V was cut back by 6 bases and J by 5 bases. Germline V gene sequence: CDR1 SGHAT, CDR2 FQNNGV. The CDR3 DNA reads as TGTGCCAGCAGGGACAGGGACCGGTATCAGCCCCAGCATTTT. This encodes CASRDRDRYQPQHF.

This clonotype was counted at least ten times. This CDR3 is CAISGGLAATMGELFF. CDR3 in DNA: TGTGCCATCAGTGGTGGACTAGCGGCAACCATGGGGGAGCTGTTTTTT. The chain joins TRBV10-3 to TRBJ2-2, with 10 bases fitting TRBD2. This CDR3 spans 16 amino acids. The germline V gene has CDR1 ENHRY and CDR2 SYGVKD. Trimming at V came to 4 bases and at J to 8 bases, leaving 10 bases not matched to a gene.

The chain uses TRBV6-5 and TRBJ1-2; TRBD1 matches 7 bases. CDR1 and CDR2 (germline): MNHEY, SVGAGI. V shed 5 bases and J 5 bases; nucleotides not matched to a gene: 8. The CDR3 sequence is 14 residues long. CDR3 in amino acids: CASSPSQGQYGYTF. The DNA of the CDR3 is TGTGCCAGCAGTCCCTCTCAGGGACAGTATGGCTACACCTTC.

For this clonotype: Given the absence of the conserved phenylalanine or tryptophan at the CDR3 end, a read error is likely. This chain joins TRBV7-3 and TRBJ2-5; no firm D call. V gave up 4 bases and J gave up 2 bases, with 8 bases separating them. The CDR3 length is 13 residues. Germline V gives CDR1 SGHTA, CDR2 FQGTGA. The CDR3 spells CASSSQTQETQYL. DNA for the CDR3: TGTGCCAGCAGCTCCCAGACTCAAGAGACCCAGTACCTC.

This clonotype was recorded only once. Here the CDR3 reads CAWRRRAANEKLFF. For the CDR3, the DNA is TGTGCCTGGAGAAGGAGGGCAGCTAATGAAAAACTGTTTTTT. The genes are TRBV24-1 and TRBJ1-4; D ambiguous. CDR1 is KGHDR and CDR2 is SFDVKD in the germline V gene. The V gene lost 12 bases and the J gene lost 3 bases, with 16 bases spanning the gap. The CDR3 has 14 amino acids.

This clonotype was detected many times. V usage is TRBV7-9 and J usage is TRBJ2-5, with 7 bases that match TRBD1. Germline lookup yields CDR1 SEHNR and CDR2 FQNEAQ (reference sequence). The CDR3 sequence is 15 residues long. V dropped 3 bases and J dropped 5; count of bases not matched to a gene: 9. The CDR3, as DNA: TGTGCCAGCAGCTTTCTTGGACAGGTCATCGAGACCCAGTACTTC. Protein product: CASSFLGQVIETQYF.

This clonotype was seen more than once but under ten times. The conserved phenylalanine or tryptophan is not found at the CDR3 terminus, so this likely reflects a read error. The J gene is TRBJ1-1, the V gene TRBV10-3; TRBD1 is a possible D gene (5 bases). CDR3 length: 12 residues. Germline lookup yields CDR1 ENHRY and CDR2 SYGVKD. V was clipped by 1 base and J by 6 bases, with 6 bases between them. For the CDR3, the DNA is TGTGCCATCAGTGAGTGGGGGGCTGAAGCTTTCCTT. Its translation is CAISEWGAEAFL.

This clonotype showed up many times. The rearrangement uses TRBV11-2 and TRBJ1-1, with D unresolved. Trimming removed 1 base at V and 5 bases at J, with 11 bases between. CDR3 length equals 14 residues. From germline, CDR1 is SGHAT and CDR2 FQNNGV. In DNA form, the CDR3 reads TGTGCCAGCAGCTTAGGAGGGTCGAAGACTGAAGCTTTCTTT. Translating gives CASSLGGSKTEAFF.

The V gene is TRBV29-1, the J gene TRBJ2-7; a weak D match, TRBD1 (5 bases). Germline V CDR1 and CDR2: SQVTM, ANQGSEA. Deletions cut 5 bases from V and 3 bases from J, with 8 bases between. The CDR3 has 11 residues. CDR3 loop: CSVFDSYEQYF. The CDR3 coding sequence is TGCAGCGTTTTTGACAGCTACGAGCAGTACTTC.

A few counts support this clonotype. The chain links TRBV19 to TRBJ2-7; 7 bases match TRBD1. The V gene's germline CDR1 is LNHDA and CDR2 SQIVND (reference sequence). Trimming removed 5 bases from V and 7 bases from J; junction bases left unmatched: 14. The CDR3 sequence is 15 residues long. The CDR3 loop is CASSPRDSGVGEQYF. CDR3 nucleotide sequence: TGTGCCAGTAGTCCCAGGGACAGCGGAGTAGGGGAGCAGTACTTC.

This clonotype has at least ten counts. The rearrangement joins TRBV10-3 to TRBJ2-5; the D is unclear. The CDR3 consists of 12 residues. Germline V gives CDR1 ENHRY, CDR2 SYGVKD. V was clipped by 11 bases and J by 4 bases, with 14 bases between them. Here the CDR3 DNA reads TGTGCCTCCGCCCAGTTTCCAGAGACCCAGTACTTC. This codes for CASAQFPETQYF.

This clonotype was detected many times. The rearrangement joins TRBV6-5 to TRBJ1-1, with a weak D call TRBD1 (5 bases). Trimming removed 0 bases at V and 0 bases at J, with 8 bases between. This CDR3 comprises 15 residues. Germline V gene data show CDR1 as MNHEY and CDR2 as SVGAGI. CDR3 DNA: TGTGCCAGCAGTTACTCCGGGACGGTGAACACTGAAGCTTTCTTT. This gives the protein CASSYSGTVNTEAFF.

This clonotype was picked up a small number of times. The chain couples TRBV19 to TRBJ2-5; 8 nucleotides line up with TRBD1. Trimming cost V 8 bases and J 5 bases; bases outside gene matches: 10. The germline V gene encodes CDR1 LNHDA and CDR2 SQIVND (reference sequence). This CDR3 comprises 14 residues. CDR3 DNA: TGTGCCAGTGAGGTACAGGGGGTAAGGGAGACCCAGTACTTC. Protein sequence: CASEVQGVRETQYF.

This clonotype was observed a few times. The chain combines TRBV5-1 with TRBJ1-3, with 7 bases aligning to TRBD1. The J segment lost 2 bases and the V segment lost 4 bases, leaving 6 bases of the junction unmatched. Germline CDR1 SGHRS, CDR2 YFSETQ. The CDR3 is 15 residues long. This CDR3 reads CASSGQAGTGNTIYF. Here the CDR3 DNA reads TGCGCCAGCAGCGGACAGGCGGGCACTGGAAACACCATATATTTT.

This clonotype showed up many times. This chain uses TRBV29-1 with TRBJ2-7, with a possible D match to TRBD1 (6 bases). The CDR3 contains 13 residues. Germline CDR1 is SQVTM and CDR2 is ANQGSEA. Trimming removed 2 bases at V and 2 bases at J, with 10 bases between. The CDR3 bases are TGCAGCGTTGAACGACAGGTACCCTACGAGCAGTACTTC. Protein product: CSVERQVPYEQYF.

The gene calls are TRBV9 and TRBJ2-7; unclear D gene. CDR3 size: 15 residues. Germline assignment: CDR1 SGDLS and CDR2 YYNGEE. With 4 bases removed from V and 0 bases from J, the gap between germline ends came to 14 bases. CDR3 residues: CASSLGVRISYEQYF. DNA of the CDR3: TGTGCCAGCAGCTTAGGAGTTCGGATCTCCTACGAGCAGTACTTC.

The table lists this clonotype with a few counts. J is TRBJ1-1 and V is TRBV9; no reliable D call. The CDR3 runs 15 residues. Looked up from germline, CDR1 is SGDLS and CDR2 is YYNGEE. V lost 0 bases and J 4 bases, leaving 13 bases between the germline ends. The DNA of the CDR3 is TGTGCCAGCAGCGTAGGTGGGCTTCGGGGCACTGAAGCTTTCTTT. This codes for CASSVGGLRGTEAFF.

The chain is built from TRBV6-5 and TRBJ2-7; TRBD2 is a possible D gene (6 bases). Trimming left V 2 bases short and J 6 bases short, with 11 bases between. This CDR3 comprises 13 residues. In germline, CDR1 is MNHEY, CDR2 SVGAGI. CDR3 in DNA: TGTGCCAGCAGTTACGGACGGGGGAGCGAGCAGTACTTC. Protein: CASSYGRGSEQYF.

The rearrangement joins TRBV6-1 to TRBJ1-6, with D maybe TRBD1 (5 bases). V was clipped by 5 bases and J by 9 bases, with 14 bases between them. The V gene's germline CDR1 is MNHNS and CDR2 SASEGT. This CDR3 is built from 14 residues. CDR3 coding DNA: TGTGCCAGCAGTCGCAGGGAACGCGGTTCACCCCTCCACTTT. As protein: CASSRRERGSPLHF.

The table lists this clonotype with many counts. J is TRBJ2-7 and V is TRBV9, with 9 bases matching TRBD2. After removal of 3 bases from V and 5 bases from J, the junction contained 12 bases not matched to a gene. CDR1 is SGDLS, CDR2 YYNGEE, per germline. This CDR3 is 16 amino acids long. CDR3 amino acids: CASSASGAGPYNEQYF. Written as DNA, the CDR3 is TGTGCCAGCAGCGCTAGCGGGGCAGGTCCCTACAACGAGCAGTACTTC. Combining the CDR3 with reference TRBV9 and TRBJ2-7 gives the whole variable domain DSGVTQTPKHLITATGQRVTLRCSPRSGDLSVYWYQQSLDQGLQFLIQYYNGEERAKGNILERFSAQQFPDLHSELNLSSLELGDSALYFCASSASGAGPYNEQYFGPGTRLTVT.